This T cell receptor beta chain stems from a study of beta chain features in type 1 diabetes. Study background: Examination covered around 110 million sorted cells spanning all samples. Study results and caveats: TCRB CDR3s from Type 1 diabetes patients were moderately but significantly shorter in all four CD4+ subsets. Insertions at VDJ junctions were less frequent in type 1 diabetes patients. These patients also deleted more nucleotides at the same junctions.

The V gene lost 0 bases and the J gene lost 9 bases, with 9 bases spanning the gap. CDR3 size: 13 residues. The V gene's germline CDR1 is SEHNR and CDR2 FQNEAQ (reference sequence). All of the isolated RNA was reverse transcribed, so expressed TCRB transcripts were sequenced. Assay used: immunoSEQ multiplex PCR; TCRdb lists only in-frame clones, some missing. Of hundreds of thousands of clones in the sample, 10% to 15% were seen once. Notes on this clone: Its antigen is as yet unknown.

Based on CD45RO/CCR7/CD25/CD127/CD95/CD27, CD4+ regulatory, stem cell-like memory, naive and central memory cells were sorted. Each population that was sorted was more than 98% pure. This receptor was taken from a woman aged 18-29 years with type 1 diabetes. The sequencing input was naive CD4+ T cells from blood. The chain has TRBV7-9 and TRBJ1-5, with D uncertain. The CDR3 sequence is CASSLASVGPQHF. For the CDR3, the DNA is TGTGCCAGCAGCTTAGCGTCCGTCGGGCCCCAGCATTTT. The entire variable domain, with the rest obtained from reference TRBV7-9 and TRBJ1-5, is as follows: DTGVSQNPRHKITKRGQNVTFRCDPISEHNRLYWYRQTLGQGPEFLTYFQNEAQLEKSRLLSDRFSAERPKGSFSTLEIQRTEQGDSAMYLCASSLASVGPQHFGDGTRLSIL.